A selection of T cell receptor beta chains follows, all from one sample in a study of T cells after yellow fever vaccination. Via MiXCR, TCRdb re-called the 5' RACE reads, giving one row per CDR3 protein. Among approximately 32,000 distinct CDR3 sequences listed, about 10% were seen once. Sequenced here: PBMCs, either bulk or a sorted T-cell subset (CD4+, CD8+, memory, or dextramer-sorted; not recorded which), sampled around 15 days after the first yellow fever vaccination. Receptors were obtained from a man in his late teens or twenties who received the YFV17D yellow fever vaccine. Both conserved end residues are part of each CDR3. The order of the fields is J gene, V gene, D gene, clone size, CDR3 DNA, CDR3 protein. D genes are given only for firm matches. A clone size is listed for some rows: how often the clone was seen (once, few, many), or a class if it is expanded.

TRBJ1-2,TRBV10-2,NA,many,TGCGCCAGCAGGCGGGATGACTATGGCTACACCTTC,CASRRDDYGYTF
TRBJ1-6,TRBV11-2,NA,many,TGTGCCAGCAGCCTCCGGAGCTCCTATAATTCACCCCTCCACTTT,CASSLRSSYNSPLHF
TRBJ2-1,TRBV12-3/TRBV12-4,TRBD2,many,TGTGCCAGCAGGTCCGGGACTAGCGGGGCCAATGAGCAGTTCTTC,CASRSGTSGANEQFF
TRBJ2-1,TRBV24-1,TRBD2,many,TGTGCCACCAGTGACCCGGGACTAGCGGCCTCAGGGCGCAATGAGCAGTTCTTC,CATSDPGLAASGRNEQFF
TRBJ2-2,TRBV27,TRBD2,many,TGTGCCAGCAGTCCGAGCGGGGGGGTGAACACCGGGGAGCTGTTTTTT,CASSPSGGVNTGELFF
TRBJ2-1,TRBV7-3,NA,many,TGTGCCAGCAGCACATACAGGGCGAATGAGCAGTTCTTC,CASSTYRANEQFF
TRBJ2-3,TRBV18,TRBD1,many,TGTGCCAGCTCACCATCCGGACAGGGTGCGGATACGCAGTATTTT,CASSPSGQGADTQYF
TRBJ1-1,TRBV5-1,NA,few,TGCGCCAGCAGCTTGTGGTCGGGTTCGAACACTGAAGCTTTCTTT,CASSLWSGSNTEAFF
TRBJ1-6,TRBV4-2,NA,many,TGTGCCAGCAGCCAAGATCAAGGTGACATCCGATCACCCCTCCACTTT,CASSQDQGDIRSPLHF
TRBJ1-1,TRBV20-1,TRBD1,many,TGCAGTTTCCCCCCGGGACAGGGGGCAGGAAGGGCTTTCTTT,CSFPPGQGAGRAFF
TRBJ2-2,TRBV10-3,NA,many,TGTGCCATCAGTGAGTCGGGCGGGGCCGGGGAGCTGTTTTTT,CAISESGGAGELFF
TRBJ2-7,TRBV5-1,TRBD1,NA,TGCGCCAACCGCCACCCGAGACAGGGGGCCGACGAGCAGTACTTC,CANRHPRQGADEQYF
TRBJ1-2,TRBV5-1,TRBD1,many,TGCGCCAGCAGCCCATCAGGGGGGGACTATGGCTACACCTTC,CASSPSGGDYGYTF
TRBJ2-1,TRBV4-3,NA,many,TGCGCCAGCAGCCAAGTTTCTAAACCTCTCAATGAGCAGTTCTTC,CASSQVSKPLNEQFF
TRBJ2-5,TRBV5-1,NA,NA,TGCGCCAGCAGCTCTCCAGGGGAGGAGACCCAGTACTTC,CASSSPGEETQYF
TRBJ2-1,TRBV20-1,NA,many,TGCAGTGCTTCTCCTAGAAACAATGAGCAGTTCTTC,CSASPRNNEQFF
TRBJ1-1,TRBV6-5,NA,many,TGTGCCAGCAGTCGACAGAGAACTGAAGCTTTCTTT,CASSRQRTEAFF
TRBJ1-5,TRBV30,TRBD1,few,TGTGCCTGGAGTGGGGACAGTAACAATCAGCCCCAGCATTTT,CAWSGDSNNQPQHF
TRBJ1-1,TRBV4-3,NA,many,TGCGCCAGCAGCCAAGTTGGGCGGATATACACTGAAGCTTTCTTT,CASSQVGRIYTEAFF
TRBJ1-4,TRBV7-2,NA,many,TGTGCCAGCAGCTTTGGGGTCGGTGAAAAACTGTTTTTT,CASSFGVGEKLFF
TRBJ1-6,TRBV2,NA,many,TGTGCCAGCAACACGGGGCAGTGGGATTCACCCCTCCACTTT,CASNTGQWDSPLHF
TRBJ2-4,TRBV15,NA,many,TGTGCCACCAGCAGAGATAAGTTGGGACACCCGGGGGACATTCAGTACTTC,CATSRDKLGHPGDIQYF
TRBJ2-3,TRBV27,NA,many,TGTGCCAGCAGTCCCGCTAACTCCGATACGCAGTATTTT,CASSPANSDTQYF
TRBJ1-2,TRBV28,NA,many,TGTGCCAGCAGTCCCTGGGGGGGTGGCTACACCTTC,CASSPWGGGYTF